These 18 T cell receptor beta chains were all obtained from the same sample, sequenced in a study of blood T cell repertoires in COVID-19. Some clones are missing from TCRdb's copy, which holds only in-frame ones; the method was immunoSEQ multiplex PCR. The data show about 670,000 clones, over 80% seen once. What was sequenced was peripheral blood. The receptors stem from a woman aged 18-35 years with acute or convalescent COVID-19.

The chain joins TRBV24-1 to TRBJ1-5, with no clear D. Germline CDR1 KGHDR, CDR2 SFDVKD. The CDR3 length is 13 residues. Between the trimmed V and J ends, which lost 9 bases and 6 bases, there was a span of 14 bases. CDR3 residues: CATFGWAGQPQHF. In DNA, the CDR3 is TGTGCCACCTTCGGATGGGCGGGTCAGCCCCAGCATTTT.

About this clone itself: Other DNA variants within this sample encode the same CDR3. The gene calls are TRBV30 and TRBJ1-4, with 9 bases lining up with TRBD1. Germline CDR1 is GTSNPN and CDR2 is SVGIG (reference sequence). The CDR3 runs 14 residues. V was pared by 2 bases and J by 5 bases, with 3 bases of the junction left unmatched. The CDR3 sequence is CAWSRGQGNEKLFF. Written as DNA, the CDR3 is TGTGCCTGGAGTCGCGGACAGGGGAATGAAAAACTGTTTTTT.

This sequence joins TRBV7-2 and TRBJ2-5; 13 nucleotides align to TRBD2. Germline V lookup: CDR1 SGHTA, CDR2 FQGNSA. The CDR3 runs to 15 residues. After removal of 5 bases from V and 5 bases from J, the junction contained 5 bases not matched to a gene. The CDR3 here is CASSVLAGGRETQYF. The DNA for the CDR3 is TGTGCCAGCAGCGTACTAGCGGGGGGGCGGGAGACCCAGTACTTC.

This clone has only a few counts. V gene TRBV18 combines with J gene TRBJ2-2; 12 nucleotides line up with TRBD1. V trimming: 6 bases; J trimming: 7 bases; junction bases outside the gene matches: 6. The CDR3 consists of 15 residues. Germline CDR1 KGHSH, CDR2 LQKENI. CDR3 loop: CASSPGTGGFGELFF. The CDR3 coding sequence is TGTGCCAGCTCGCCTGGGACAGGGGGCTTCGGGGAGCTGTTTTTT.

This rearrangement joins TRBV11-2 to TRBJ1-2; 9 nucleotides agree with TRBD1. The V segment lost 5 bases and the J segment 4 bases; nucleotides outside the gene matches: 8. The germline V gene has CDR1 SGHAT and CDR2 FQNNGV. The CDR3 is made up of 15 amino acids. The CDR3 sequence is CASSQAGTGPYGYTF. CDR3 in DNA: TGTGCCAGCAGCCAAGCCGGGACAGGGCCCTATGGCTACACCTTC.

V and J are TRBV7-9 and TRBJ2-2; TRBD2 aligns across 7 bases. Per germline, CDR1 SEHNR and CDR2 FQNEAQ (reference sequence). The CDR3 sequence is 12 residues long. J lost 7 bases, V lost 8 bases, and 4 bases had no gene match. CDR3 DNA: TGTGCCAGCGTCCCGGGAGGCGGGGAGCTGTTTTTT. Protein sequence: CASVPGGGELFF.

The chain carries TRBV15 and TRBJ2-7, with 7 bases that match TRBD1. The germline V gene has CDR1 LNHNV and CDR2 YYDKDF (reference sequence). Unmatched junction bases numbered 9, after V lost 3 bases and J lost 4 bases. The CDR3 loop spans 15 amino acids. This chain's CDR3 is CATSSSRDRLYEQYF. The CDR3 DNA sequence: TGTGCCACCAGCAGCTCCCGGGACAGACTATACGAGCAGTACTTC.

This CDR3 is CASLKTSGGDLASEQFF. The CDR3 coding sequence is TGCGCCAGCTTAAAGACTAGCGGGGGGGATTTGGCTAGTGAGCAGTTCTTC. The chain carries TRBV5-1 and TRBJ2-1; the match to TRBD2 covers 14 bases. CDR3 length equals 17 residues. Germline CDR1 is SGHRS and CDR2 is YFSETQ. Trimming cost V 7 bases and J 9 bases; bases outside gene matches: 15.

As for this clone: The junction and the germline gene differ at one end; a read error may be behind it. The gene calls are TRBV27 and TRBJ2-4, with D possibly TRBD1 on 5 matching bases. CDR3 length: 14 residues. The germline V gene has CDR1 MNHEY and CDR2 SMNVEV (reference sequence). CDR3: CASSTSAVLGAPLF. Here the CDR3 DNA reads TGTGCCAGCAGTACCTCCGCCGTCCTAGGGGCCCCTCTCTTC.

CDR3: CASSLGRASSYNSPLHF. The CDR3 bases are TGTGCCAGCAGCTTAGGGCGGGCAAGCTCCTATAATTCACCCCTCCACTTT. V and J are TRBV7-6 and TRBJ1-6; D is uncertain. From germline, CDR1 is SGHVS and CDR2 FNYEAQ. V was clipped by 1 base and J by 0 bases, with 10 bases between them. This CDR3 spans 17 amino acids.

This rearrangement joins TRBV6-1 to TRBJ1-5; tentatively, D is TRBD1 (6 bases). This CDR3 is built from 15 residues. In germline, CDR1 is MNHNS, CDR2 SASEGT. Trimming cost V 1 base and J 9 bases, with 16 bases left between them. The CDR3 DNA follows: TGTGCCAGCAGTGAAGGGGGACTAAGAGGGGGGCCCCAGCATTTT. This codes for CASSEGGLRGGPQHF.

Notes on this clone: The identical CDR3 is also encoded by other nucleotide sequences in the sample. The V gene is TRBV12-3 or TRBV12-4, the J gene TRBJ1-1, with unresolved D. This CDR3 region has 12 residues. Trimming took off 3 bases at V and 4 bases at J, with 6 bases between the two ends. The CDR3 spells CASSLGSTEAFF. The CDR3 DNA reads as TGTGCCAGCAGTTTGGGGAGCACTGAAGCTTTCTTT.

The rearrangement joins TRBV6-5 to TRBJ1-3, with D unresolved. Germline assignment: CDR1 MNHEY and CDR2 SVGAGI. This CDR3 is 15 amino acids long. V was shortened by 7 bases and J by 0 bases, with 13 bases between the two germline ends. In nucleotides, the CDR3 is TGTGCCAGCAACCCTATGACAATCTCTGGAAACACCATATATTTT. This encodes CASNPMTISGNTIYF.

The rearrangement links TRBV6-5 to TRBJ1-6, with D perhaps matching TRBD1 (5 bases). CDR3 size: 14 residues. V dropped 7 bases and J dropped 3 bases, with 10 bases sitting between them. The V gene's germline CDR1 is MNHEY and CDR2 SVGAGI. CDR3 sequence reads: CASILGHYNSPLHF. The CDR3 bases are TGTGCCAGCATACTGGGGCACTATAATTCACCCCTCCACTTT.

Only a few counts were recorded for this clone. The chain couples TRBV7-3 to TRBJ1-4; D is unresolved. The V gene lost 4 bases and the J gene lost 8 bases, with 8 bases spanning the gap. Germline CDR1 reads SGHTA; CDR2 reads FQGTGA. This CDR3 has 12 amino acids. The CDR3 DNA reads TGTGCCAGCAGCTATATCGGGGAAAAACTGTTTTTT. It is translated as CASSYIGEKLFF.

V is TRBV4-1 and J is TRBJ2-3, with D possibly matching TRBD2 (5 bases). Germline values: CDR1 MGHRA, CDR2 YSYEKL. The CDR3 extends over 14 amino acids. Deletions cut 7 bases from V and 2 bases from J, with 13 bases between. This CDR3 reads CASTTSRVTDTQYF. As DNA, the CDR3 is TGCGCCAGCACGACTTCGAGGGTCACAGATACGCAGTATTTT.

The chain combines TRBV7-9 with TRBJ1-3, with a possible D match to TRBD1 (5 bases). The germline CDR1 and CDR2 sequences are SEHNR and FQNEAQ (reference sequence). The V end lost 4 bases, the J end lost 5 bases, and 24 bases lay between the germline ends. CDR3 length equals 18 residues. The CDR3 protein is CASSSDWRGRGIRNTIYF. CDR3 coding DNA: TGTGCCAGCAGCTCGGACTGGAGGGGCCGGGGAATCAGAAACACCATATATTTT.

The chain's CDR3 is CASSVWQGGQETQYF. The DNA of the CDR3 is TGTGCCAGCAGCGTCTGGCAGGGGGGTCAAGAGACCCAGTACTTC. The chain links TRBV9 to TRBJ2-5; D may be TRBD1 (7 bases). This CDR3 is built from 15 residues. V gave up 2 bases and J gave up 2 bases, with 13 bases separating them. Looked up from germline, CDR1 is SGDLS and CDR2 is YYNGEE.